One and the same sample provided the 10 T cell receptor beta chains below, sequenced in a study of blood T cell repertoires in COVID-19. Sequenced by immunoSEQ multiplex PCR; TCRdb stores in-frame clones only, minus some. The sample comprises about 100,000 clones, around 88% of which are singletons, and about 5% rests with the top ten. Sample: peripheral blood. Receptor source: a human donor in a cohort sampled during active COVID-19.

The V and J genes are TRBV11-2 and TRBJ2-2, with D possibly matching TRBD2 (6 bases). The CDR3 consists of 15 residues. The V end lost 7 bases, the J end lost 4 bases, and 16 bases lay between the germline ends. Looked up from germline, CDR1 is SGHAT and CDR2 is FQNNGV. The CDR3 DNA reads TGTGCCAGCACCCGGGCGGGACCACCCACCGGGGAGCTGTTTTTT. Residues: CASTRAGPPTGELFF. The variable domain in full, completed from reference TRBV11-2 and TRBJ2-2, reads EAGVAQSPRYKIIEKRQSVAFWCNPISGHATLYWYQQILGQGPKLLIQFQNNGVVDDSQLPKDRFSAERLKGVDSTLKIQPAKLEDSAVYLCASTRAGPPTGELFFGEGSRLTVL.

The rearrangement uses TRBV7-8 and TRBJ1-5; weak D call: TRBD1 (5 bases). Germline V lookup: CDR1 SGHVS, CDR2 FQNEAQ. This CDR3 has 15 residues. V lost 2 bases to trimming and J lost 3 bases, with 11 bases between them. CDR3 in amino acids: CASSLFSGPNQPQHF. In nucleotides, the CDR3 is TGTGCCAGCAGCTTATTCTCAGGGCCCAATCAGCCCCAGCATTTT.

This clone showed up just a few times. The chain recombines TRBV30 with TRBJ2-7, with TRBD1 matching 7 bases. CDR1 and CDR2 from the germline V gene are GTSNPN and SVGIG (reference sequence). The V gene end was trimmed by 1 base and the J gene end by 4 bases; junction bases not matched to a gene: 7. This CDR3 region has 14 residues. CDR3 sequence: CAWSGGTALYEQYF. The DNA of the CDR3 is TGTGCCTGGAGTGGGGGGACAGCCTTGTACGAGCAGTACTTC.

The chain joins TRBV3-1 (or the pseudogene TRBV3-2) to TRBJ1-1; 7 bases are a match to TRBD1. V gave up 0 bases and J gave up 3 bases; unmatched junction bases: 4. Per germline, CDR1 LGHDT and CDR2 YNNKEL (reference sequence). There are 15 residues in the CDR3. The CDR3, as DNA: TGTGCCAGCAGCCAAGATTGGGACAGATACACTGAAGCTTTCTTT. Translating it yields CASSQDWDRYTEAFF.

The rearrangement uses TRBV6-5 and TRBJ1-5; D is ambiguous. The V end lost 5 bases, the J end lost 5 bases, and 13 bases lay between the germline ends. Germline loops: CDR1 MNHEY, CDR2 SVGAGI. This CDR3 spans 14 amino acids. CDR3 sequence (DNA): TGTGCCAGCAGTCCCGTACGGGATGATCAGCCCCAGCATTTT. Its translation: CASSPVRDDQPQHF.

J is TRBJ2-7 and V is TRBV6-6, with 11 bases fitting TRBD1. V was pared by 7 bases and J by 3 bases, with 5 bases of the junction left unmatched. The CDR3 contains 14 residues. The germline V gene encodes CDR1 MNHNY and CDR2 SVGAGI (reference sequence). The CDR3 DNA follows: TGTGCCAGCACCCCGGGACAGGGGGGCTACGAGCAGTACTTC. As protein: CASTPGQGGYEQYF.

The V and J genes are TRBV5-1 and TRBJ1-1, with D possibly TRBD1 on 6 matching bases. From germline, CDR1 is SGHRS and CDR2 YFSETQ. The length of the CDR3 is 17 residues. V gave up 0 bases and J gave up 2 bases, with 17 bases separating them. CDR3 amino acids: CASSLGWGSGGNTEAFF. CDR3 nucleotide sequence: TGCGCCAGCAGCTTGGGGTGGGGTTCGGGGGGCAACACTGAAGCTTTCTTT.

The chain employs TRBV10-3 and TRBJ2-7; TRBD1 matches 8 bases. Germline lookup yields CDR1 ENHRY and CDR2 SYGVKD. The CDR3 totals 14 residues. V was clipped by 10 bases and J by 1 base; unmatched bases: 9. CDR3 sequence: CATLGTGGSYEQYF. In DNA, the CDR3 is TGTGCCACCCTTGGCACAGGGGGTTCCTACGAGCAGTACTTC.

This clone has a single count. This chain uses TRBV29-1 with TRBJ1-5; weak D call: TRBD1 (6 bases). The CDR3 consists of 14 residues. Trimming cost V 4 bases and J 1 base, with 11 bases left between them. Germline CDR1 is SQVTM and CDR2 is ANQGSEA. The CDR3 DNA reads TGCAGCGTTGGTCTGGGGGCGAGCAATCAGCCCCAGCATTTT. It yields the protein CSVGLGASNQPQHF.

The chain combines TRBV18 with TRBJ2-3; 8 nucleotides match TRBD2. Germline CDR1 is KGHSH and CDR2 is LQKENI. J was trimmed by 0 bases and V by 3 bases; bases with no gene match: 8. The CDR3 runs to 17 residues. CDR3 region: CASSPPVGGGSTDTQYF. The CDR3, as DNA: TGTGCCAGCTCACCTCCCGTCGGGGGGGGCAGCACAGATACGCAGTATTTT.